These T cell receptor beta chains were read from a single sample in a study of blood T cells in healthy people across ages. TCRdb used MiXCR to reprocess the 5' RACE reads, holding one entry per CDR3 protein. The sample has over 1.5 million distinct CDR3 sequences; around half are singletons. Source material: blood. The receptor set was obtained from a woman aged 40 to 55 in good health. Both conserved end residues are part of each CDR3. The D gene is left open where the match is weak. The size field is filled for only some rows; it gives once, few, many or a size class.

clone_size	j_call	v_call	d_call	cdr3_nt	cdr3_aa
once	TRBJ2-7	TRBV7-9	-	TGTGCCAGCAGCGGGGGGACGGAATACTACGAGCAGTACTTC	CASSGGTEYYEQYF
-	TRBJ2-1	TRBV12-3/TRBV12-4	-	TGTGCCAGCAGTTTAACCGACAGCCTACAGTTCTTC	CASSLTDSLQFF
-	TRBJ2-7	TRBV6-8	-	TGTGCCAGCAGAACAGAACAGGGATGTGAGCAGTACTTC	CASRTEQGCEQYF
many	TRBJ2-1	TRBV7-2	TRBD1	TGTGCCAGCAGCGCACAGGGGCGTGGAAATGAGCAGTTCTTC	CASSAQGRGNEQFF
-	TRBJ2-5	TRBV5-1	TRBD2	TGCGCCAGCAGCTTACAGACTAGCGGGGGACAAGAGACCCAGTACTTC	CASSLQTSGGQETQYF
-	TRBJ1-2	TRBV29-1	TRBD1	TGCAGCGTTCGGACAGGGGCGGGAAATGGCTACACCTTC	CSVRTGAGNGYTF
-	TRBJ2-7	TRBV6-1	-	TGTGCCAGCAGTGAGTCCGATTCCTACGAGCAGTACTTC	CASSESDSYEQYF
-	TRBJ2-3	TRBV20-1	-	TGCAGTGCTCCCGCTAGGGTTACGCAGTATTTT	CSAPARVTQYF
-	TRBJ2-1	TRBV11-2	TRBD2	TGTGCCAGCAGCTTACCTACGACAGACGGGACTAGCGGGGGGCCCGTCTCCTTCTACAATGAGCAGTTCTTC	CASSLPTTDGTSGGPVSFYNEQFF
-	TRBJ2-5	TRBV12-3/TRBV12-4	TRBD2	TGTGCCAGCAGCAGACTAGCGGGGGGGGTTTTGGAGACCCAGTACTTC	CASSRLAGGVLETQYF